This is a list of T cell receptor beta chains from one sample in a study of multiple sclerosis patients with progressive multifocal leukoencephalopathy. Some clones are missing from TCRdb's copy, which holds only in-frame ones; the method was immunoSEQ multiplex PCR. In the table there are about 31,000 clones, approximately 89% of which are singletons. This material consisted of PBMCs, taken from a patient treated with natalizumab. These receptors came from a woman aged 30 to 39 with progressive multifocal leukoencephalopathy. Each CDR3 is given with its conserved first and last residue. D genes are given only for firm matches. Not all rows give a size; the values are once, few, many and, for expanded clones, a class.

J gene | V gene | clone size | D gene | CDR3 DNA | CDR3 protein
TRBJ1-1 | TRBV2 | NA | NA | TGTGCCAGCACCGAAGAGGCGGAAACTGAAGCTTTCTTT | CASTEEAETEAFF
TRBJ1-1 | TRBV7-8 | NA | NA | TGTGCCAGCAGCTTAGATGTGAACACTGAAGCTTTCTTT | CASSLDVNTEAFF
TRBJ1-5 | TRBV27 | NA | NA | TGTGCCAGCAGTCTACTCGGGGCGCAGCCCCAGCATTTT | CASSLLGAQPQHF
TRBJ1-2 | TRBV2 | NA | NA | TGTGCCAGCAGTCGACAGACCCACTATGGCTACACCTTC | CASSRQTHYGYTF
TRBJ1-1 | TRBV30 | NA | NA | TGTGCCTGGAGTCACAAAACAGGGTCGGCCACTGAAGCTTTCTTT | CAWSHKTGSATEAFF
TRBJ2-1 | TRBV7-3 | NA | TRBD2 | TGTGCCAGCAGCCTAGGGGGGACTAGCCATGAGCAGTTCTTC | CASSLGGTSHEQFF
TRBJ1-2 | TRBV28 | NA | NA | TGTGCCAGCAGTTTCGGGTCGGCCCCCTACGGCTACACCTTC | CASSFGSAPYGYTF
TRBJ2-2 | TRBV5-1 | once | TRBD1 | TGCGCCAGCAGCCCTGGAGTTCGGGGACAGGGTTTAACCGGGGAGCTGTTTTTT | CASSPGVRGQGLTGELFF
TRBJ2-1 | TRBV5-4 | NA | NA | TGTGCCAGCAGCTTGGGGGGTAGGCACAATGAGCAGTTCTTC | CASSLGGRHNEQFF
TRBJ2-2 | TRBV15 | NA | NA | TGTGCCACCAGCCCCGGGACACCTAACACCGGGGAGCTGTTTTTT | CATSPGTPNTGELFF
TRBJ1-1 | TRBV5-4 | NA | NA | TGTGCCAGCAGCTTGGTGGGAGATAGGACTGAAGCTTTCTTT | CASSLVGDRTEAFF
TRBJ2-1 | TRBV21-1 | NA | NA | TGTGCCAGAACTAGGTGCGAGCAGTTCTTC | CARTRCEQFF
TRBJ1-6 | TRBV14 | NA | NA | TGTGCCAGCAGCCAATTAAAAGGCATTTCACCCCTCCACTTT | CASSQLKGISPLHF
TRBJ1-2 | TRBV29-1 | NA | NA | TGCAGCGTTCTCCACAACTATGGCTACACCTTC | CSVLHNYGYTF
TRBJ2-1 | TRBV2 | NA | NA | TGTGCCAGCAGTTTAGGACCTAGCTCCTACAATGAGCAGTTCTTC | CASSLGPSSYNEQFF
TRBJ2-7 | TRBV5-1 | NA | NA | TGCGCCAGCAGCTTGGGGGCAGTACTGGCGGACGAGCAGTACTTC | CASSLGAVLADEQYF